This T cell receptor (beta chain) was observed in a study of T-cell reconstitution after alpha-beta-depleted transplantation in children. CDR3 size: 14 residues. CDR1 and CDR2 (germline): KGHDR, SFDVKD. Trimming shortened V by 1 base and J by 2 bases, and 4 bases separated the two germline ends. The authors prepared the TCRbeta library with unique molecular identifiers. TCRdb ran MiXCR on the PCR reads and lists one entry per CDR3 protein. The profile covers hundreds of thousands of distinct CDR3 sequences, with approximately 16% appearing a single time and over 0.95% taken by the ten largest. The specimen was PBMCs from the stem cell graft donor, collected from the stem cell graft. This clonotype was obtained from a human donor who donated a stem cell graft to a child with acute myeloid leukemia. J is TRBJ2-2 and V is TRBV24-1; D call uncertain. CDR3 coding DNA: TGTGCCACCAGTGATTTCAGAAACACCGGGGAGCTGTTTTTT. Protein sequence: CATSDFRNTGELFF.